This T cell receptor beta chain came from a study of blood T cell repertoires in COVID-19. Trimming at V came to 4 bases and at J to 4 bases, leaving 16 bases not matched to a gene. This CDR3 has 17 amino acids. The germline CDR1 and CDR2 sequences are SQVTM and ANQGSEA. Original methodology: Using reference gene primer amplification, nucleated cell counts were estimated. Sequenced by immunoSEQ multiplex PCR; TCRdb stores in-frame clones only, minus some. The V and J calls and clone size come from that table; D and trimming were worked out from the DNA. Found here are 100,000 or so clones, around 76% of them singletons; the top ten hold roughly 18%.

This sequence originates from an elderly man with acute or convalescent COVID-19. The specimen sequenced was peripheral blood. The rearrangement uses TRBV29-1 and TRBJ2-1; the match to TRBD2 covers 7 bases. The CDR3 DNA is TGCAGCGTTGCCCATCTTCCGCAATGGCGGGGGTACAATGAGCAGTTCTTC. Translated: CSVAHLPQWRGYNEQFF.